The clone carrying this T cell receptor (beta chain) showed up just a few times. The sample comes from a study of blood T cell repertoires in COVID-19. Study-wide background: Samples taken during acute and convalescent COVID-19 were collected in the United States, Italy and Spain. Sources were T cells, B-cell-depleted T cells, or PBMCs; the material itself was cDNA or gDNA.

Per the authors' pipeline: Scientists estimated how many nucleated cells there were by amplifying reference gene primers. Here immunoSEQ multiplex PCR was the method, and the copy in TCRdb shows in-frame clones only, minus some. V, J and clone size are taken as reported in that table, and D and trimming were inferred from the DNA itself. The sample holds some 110,000 clones, 82% seen once. The CDR3 has 13 amino acids. Germline-derived CDR1 and CDR2 are SEHNR and FQNEAQ (reference sequence). Trimming removed 5 bases from V and 7 bases from J, with 12 bases in between. Source material: peripheral blood. The sequence came from a man aged 70-80 years with active or convalescent COVID-19. The chain uses TRBV7-9 and TRBJ2-1; D is perhaps TRBD2 (6 bases). CDR3 DNA: TGTGCCAGCAGCCGGGACTGGGGGAATGAGCAGTTCTTC. It specifies CASSRDWGNEQFF.